Below are 22 T cell receptor beta chains sequenced from a single sample in a study of shared clonotypes between healthy human individuals. Profiled with immunoSEQ multiplex PCR; TCRdb holds only in-frame clones, not every one. Of 2 million to 2.5 million clones listed, more than 85% are singletons. The sample was naive CD4+ T cells from PBMCs. Specified subset: CD45RA+ positively selected. All receptors derive from a man aged 18-30 years in good health. Some clones in this sample may be carry-over from other donors' samples.

The chain links TRBV28 to TRBJ1-1; the D gene is possibly TRBD1 (5 bases). The CDR3 runs to 14 residues. Germline V gives CDR1 MDHEN, CDR2 SYDVKM. V lost 6 bases and J lost 10, with 21 bases in between. The CDR3 DNA reads as TGTGCCAGCAGCTCGACAGTTCCCTTTATGGGAGCTTTCTTT. Translated: CASSSTVPFMGAFF.

The chain is built from TRBV5-1 and TRBJ1-5; 11 positions agree with TRBD1. Germline trimming cut 4 bases from V and 6 bases from J; bases unmatched to any gene: 6. The CDR3 length is 15 residues. The germline V gene has CDR1 SGHRS and CDR2 YFSETQ. CDR3 sequence reads: CASSEGQGAPQPQHF. The CDR3 region has the DNA TGCGCCAGCAGCGAAGGACAGGGGGCACCTCAGCCCCAGCATTTT.

The chain's CDR3 is CASSLTGQASYEQYF. The CDR3 DNA is TGTGCCAGCTCACTTACCGGACAGGCCTCCTACGAGCAGTACTTC. The J gene is TRBJ2-7, the V gene TRBV18; TRBD1 agrees at 7 bases. Trimming took 4 bases from V and 0 from J; bases not matched to a gene: 6. The CDR3 totals 15 residues. Germline V gene sequence: CDR1 KGHSH, CDR2 LQKENI.

This sequence joins TRBV9 and TRBJ2-3; D possibly uses TRBD1 or TRBD2 (5 bases each). The CDR3 runs 14 residues. Trimming cost V 3 bases and J 6 bases, with 14 bases left between them. Germline loops: CDR1 SGDLS, CDR2 YYNGEE. In nucleotides, the CDR3 is TGTGCCAGCAGCGGGCTCAGAGGGGCGGATACGCAGTATTTT. It specifies CASSGLRGADTQYF.

As DNA, the CDR3 is TGTGCCAGCAGCTTCCCCCCGGGGGAGCAGTACTTC. Protein product: CASSFPPGEQYF. This rearrangement joins TRBV7-9 to TRBJ2-5, with a possible D match to TRBD2 (6 bases). Looked up from germline, CDR1 is SEHNR and CDR2 is FQNEAQ (reference sequence). The ends were cut back, 3 bases at V and 11 bases at J, with 13 bases in the middle. The CDR3 contains 12 residues.

This rearrangement joins TRBV9 to TRBJ1-2; TRBD1 agrees at 7 bases. The CDR3 runs to 14 residues. V lost 4 bases and J lost 4; bases outside the gene matches: 7. CDR1 is SGDLS and CDR2 is YYNGEE in the germline V gene. CDR3 in amino acids: CASSRAGTAYGYTF. DNA of the CDR3: TGTGCCAGCAGCCGGGCCGGGACAGCCTATGGCTACACCTTC.

CDR3 sequence reads: CASRLGATSGNQETQYF. The CDR3 coding sequence is TGTGCCAGCAGACTAGGGGCGACTAGCGGGAATCAAGAGACCCAGTACTTC. This chain uses TRBV28 with TRBJ2-5; 11 bases map to TRBD2. V trimming: 6 bases; J trimming: 2 bases; junction bases outside the gene matches: 11. Germline lookup yields CDR1 MDHEN and CDR2 SYDVKM. This CDR3 spans 17 amino acids.

The chain carries TRBV7-2 and TRBJ2-3; tentatively, D is TRBD1 (6 bases). Germline CDR1 and CDR2: SGHTA and FQGNSA. Trimming stripped 1 base from V and 9 bases from J, with 11 bases between. The CDR3 is made up of 13 amino acids. The CDR3 region has the DNA TGTGCCAGCAGCTTAGGCTTCCAGGGGACGCAGTATTTT. Protein sequence: CASSLGFQGTQYF.

The rearrangement links TRBV9 to TRBJ1-1; D may be TRBD1 (5 bases). Germline values: CDR1 SGDLS, CDR2 YYNGEE. Trimming took 0 bases from V and 3 from J, leaving 12 bases between them. The CDR3 covers 15 residues. In DNA form, the CDR3 reads TGTGCCAGCAGCGTAGGTTGGGGCGGAGACACTGAAGCTTTCTTT. Translating gives CASSVGWGGDTEAFF.

This chain joins TRBV27 and TRBJ2-1; D gene ambiguous. The germline V gene has CDR1 MNHEY and CDR2 SMNVEV (reference sequence). With 6 bases removed from V and 15 bases from J, the gap between germline ends came to 6 bases. The CDR3 consists of 8 residues. CDR3 sequence: CASSVAFF. The DNA of the CDR3 is TGTGCCAGCAGCGTGGCGTTCTTC.

The V and J genes are TRBV11-2 and TRBJ2-3, with TRBD2 matching 8 bases. The CDR3 sequence is 19 residues long. V was pared by 2 bases and J by 0 bases, with 13 bases of the junction left unmatched. From germline, CDR1 is SGHAT and CDR2 FQNNGV. This CDR3 is CASSLPRGGILSSTDTQYF. The DNA of the CDR3 is TGTGCCAGCAGCTTACCACGGGGGGGCATATTATCTAGCACAGATACGCAGTATTTT.

The chain couples TRBV27 to TRBJ2-5; TRBD1 agrees at 7 bases. The CDR3 length is 13 residues. Germline V gene sequence: CDR1 MNHEY, CDR2 SMNVEV (reference sequence). V shed 5 bases and J 4 bases; nucleotides not matched to a gene: 4. The CDR3 reads CASSPWTGETQYF. CDR3 bases: TGTGCCAGCAGTCCCTGGACAGGAGAGACCCAGTACTTC.

The chain recombines TRBV7-6 with TRBJ2-7; TRBD2 is a possible D gene (5 bases). The CDR3 length is 13 residues. Germline assignment: CDR1 SGHVS and CDR2 FNYEAQ. Trimming removed 4 bases at V and 6 bases at J, with 13 bases between. CDR3 in DNA: TGTGCCAGCAGCTACGGACGGGGTTTCGAGCAGTACTTC. Translating it yields CASSYGRGFEQYF.

The chain carries TRBV4-1 and TRBJ2-1, with 7 bases that match TRBD2. Trimming at V came to 4 bases and at J to 4 bases, leaving 13 bases not matched to a gene. This CDR3 comprises 17 residues. In germline, CDR1 is MGHRA, CDR2 YSYEKL. The CDR3 region has the DNA TGCGCCAGCAGCCCAAACGCTCGGGCTAGCGGATACAATGAGCAGTTCTTC. This translates into CASSPNARASGYNEQFF.

Notes on this clone: In the same sample, other DNA sequences code for this CDR3. This rearrangement joins TRBV20-1 to TRBJ2-1; no clear D gene. The CDR3 extends over 11 amino acids. Trimming stripped 0 bases from V and 8 bases from J, with 5 bases between. The germline gives CDR1 DFQATT, CDR2 SNEGSKA (reference sequence). The CDR3 bases are TGCAGTGCTAGAGATCGGCATGAGCAGTTCTTC. It yields the protein CSARDRHEQFF.

The chain carries TRBV7-3 and TRBJ2-7, with 10 bases lining up with TRBD2. Germline V lookup: CDR1 SGHTA, CDR2 FQGTGA. This CDR3 spans 16 amino acids. The V and J ends lost 5 bases and 2 bases, in that order; junction bases with no gene match: 9. The CDR3 nucleotides are TGTGCCAGCAGCCCCCAGGCCCTAGCGGGAGCCTACGAGCAGTACTTC. Protein product: CASSPQALAGAYEQYF.

The DNA for the CDR3 is TGCAGCGTCTCCGGGAGTTCTGTAGGGGGATACGAGCAGTACTTC. Protein: CSVSGSSVGGYEQYF. The chain joins TRBV29-1 to TRBJ2-7; D could derive from TRBD1 or TRBD2 (6 bases each). Germline CDR1 SQVTM, CDR2 ANQGSEA. V was shortened by 6 bases and J by 4 bases, with 22 bases between the two germline ends. The CDR3 extends over 15 amino acids.

This clone was detected only once. This rearrangement joins TRBV5-1 to TRBJ1-2, with TRBD1 identical over 8 bases. J gave up 1 base and V 0 bases, and 2 bases lay outside the gene matches. The CDR3 is made up of 15 amino acids. The V gene's germline CDR1 is SGHRS and CDR2 YFSETQ. DNA of the CDR3: TGCGCCAGCAGCTTGGTTACAGGGGGTAACTATGGCTACACCTTC. Its translation is CASSLVTGGNYGYTF.

The chain has TRBV15 and TRBJ2-5; the D is unclear. Trimming left V 5 bases short and J 7 bases short, with 11 bases between. The V gene's germline CDR1 is LNHNV and CDR2 YYDKDF (reference sequence). The CDR3 has 12 amino acids. The CDR3 nucleotides are TGTGCCACCAGCGCCCGGCCGGGGACCCAGTACTTC. It translates to CATSARPGTQYF.

This clone was found once. As DNA, the CDR3 is TGTGCCAGCAGCCTAGGGGGCGCGGAAGATACGCAGTATTTT. Translated: CASSLGGAEDTQYF. The rearrangement joins TRBV7-9 to TRBJ2-3, with TRBD1 matching over 7 bases. Germline lookup yields CDR1 SEHNR and CDR2 FQNEAQ (reference sequence). CDR3 length equals 14 residues. V lost 5 bases and J lost 5; bases outside the gene matches: 7.

This clone was detected a few times. V is TRBV18 and J is TRBJ2-7, with 7 bases that match TRBD2. The CDR3 runs to 12 residues. Trimming cost V 2 bases and J 11 bases; bases outside gene matches: 6. Germline assignment: CDR1 KGHSH and CDR2 LQKENI. The CDR3 here is CASSPAGEREYF. The CDR3, as DNA: TGTGCCAGCTCACCAGCGGGAGAACGGGAGTACTTC.

The V gene is TRBV6-1, the J gene TRBJ2-2; 7 bases are a match to TRBD1. The CDR3 has 13 residues. CDR1 MNHNS and CDR2 SASEGT come from the germline V gene. V lost 7 bases to trimming and J lost 6 bases; unmatched junction nucleotides: 5. The CDR3 loop reads CASTLDRAGELFF. CDR3 coding DNA: TGTGCCAGCACCTTAGACAGGGCCGGGGAGCTGTTTTTT.